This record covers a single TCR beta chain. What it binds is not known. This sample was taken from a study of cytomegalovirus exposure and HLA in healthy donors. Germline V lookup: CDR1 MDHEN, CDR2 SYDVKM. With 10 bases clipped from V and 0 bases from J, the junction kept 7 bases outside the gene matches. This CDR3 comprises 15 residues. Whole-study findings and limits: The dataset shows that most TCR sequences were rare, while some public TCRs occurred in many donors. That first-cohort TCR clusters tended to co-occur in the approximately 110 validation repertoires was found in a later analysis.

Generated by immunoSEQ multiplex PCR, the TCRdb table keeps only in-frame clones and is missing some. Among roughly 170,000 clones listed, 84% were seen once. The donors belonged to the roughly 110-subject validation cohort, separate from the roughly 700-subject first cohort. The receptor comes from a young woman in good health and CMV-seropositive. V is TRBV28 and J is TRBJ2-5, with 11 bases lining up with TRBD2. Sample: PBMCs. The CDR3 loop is CATGGLAVHQETQYF. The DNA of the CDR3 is TGTGCCACCGGGGGACTAGCGGTTCACCAAGAGACCCAGTACTTC.